The rows below give T cell receptor beta chains drawn from one sample of a study of cytomegalovirus exposure and HLA in healthy donors. Profiling relied on immunoSEQ multiplex PCR, and the TCRdb table lists in-frame clones only, not all of them. The table has 120,000 to 150,000 clones, 84% seen once. Material: PBMCs. The receptors were sampled from a woman aged 25 to 45 in good health and CMV-seronegative. The CDR3 runs from the conserved cysteine through the conserved F or W.

v_call: TRBV6-5; cdr3_aa: CASSYSGGNEKLFF
v_call: TRBV6-5; cdr3_aa: CASSYSGEWSPLHF
v_call: TRBV7-2; cdr3_aa: CASSFSRKNYGYTF
v_call: TRBV2; cdr3_aa: CASSEIGGRGTYGYTF
v_call: TRBV18; cdr3_aa: CASSSAQGRGGTEAFF
v_call: TRBV14; cdr3_aa: CASSAGQLTEAFF
v_call: TRBV5-1; cdr3_aa: CASSLLSQNTEAFF
v_call: TRBV6-5; cdr3_aa: CASRPTGGRNEQFF
v_call: TRBV19; cdr3_aa: CASSPSGGSPLNNEQFF
v_call: TRBV10-3; cdr3_aa: CAVGTSRTNTGELFF
v_call: TRBV5-1; cdr3_aa: CASSLRDRGTEAFF
v_call: TRBV7-9; cdr3_aa: CASSPGGYLGNIQYF
v_call: TRBV6-4; cdr3_aa: CASSEGGEQFF
v_call: TRBV9; cdr3_aa: CASSTGGSGNTIYF
v_call: TRBV4-2; cdr3_aa: CASSHRTILNTGELFF
v_call: TRBV6-5; cdr3_aa: CASRPGGEEKLFF
v_call: TRBV19; cdr3_aa: CASMGQGNQPQHF
v_call: TRBV5-6; cdr3_aa: CASSLGRNYYEQYF
v_call: TRBV5-1; cdr3_aa: CASSSGFAQETQYF
v_call: TRBV29-1; cdr3_aa: CSVRDSGARETQYF
v_call: TRBV4-1; cdr3_aa: CASSHRWTDNTGELFF
v_call: TRBV15; cdr3_aa: CATSFGLAGTERETQYF
v_call: TRBV18; cdr3_aa: CASSPIQGQNSPLHF
v_call: TRBV30; cdr3_aa: CAWSSGGYEQYF
v_call: TRBV9; cdr3_aa: CASSVAQGFGYTF
v_call: TRBV19; cdr3_aa: CASSIVGHLVATNEKLFF
v_call: TRBV7-3; cdr3_aa: CASSLASGGEQFF
v_call: TRBV6-1; cdr3_aa: CASSASSYEQYF
v_call: TRBV19; cdr3_aa: CASKLGRGLNQPQHF
v_call: TRBV11-2; cdr3_aa: CASGLGGWTSTDTQYF
v_call: TRBV10-3; cdr3_aa: CAISAQGGNTIYF
v_call: TRBV5-1; cdr3_aa: CASSASTLGYTF
v_call: TRBV19; cdr3_aa: CASSMTGGLGSYEQYF
v_call: TRBV2; cdr3_aa: CASTFRAGGGDEQYF
v_call: TRBV4-3; cdr3_aa: CASSQEGSNTEAFF
v_call: TRBV6-5; cdr3_aa: CASSNRFSQPQHF
v_call: TRBV30; cdr3_aa: CAWSLAGAEYF
v_call: TRBV6-5; cdr3_aa: CASSYSSLSGYTF
v_call: TRBV19; cdr3_aa: CASSIILGAGDSGANVLTF
v_call: TRBV7-3; cdr3_aa: CASSLRGGEKLFF
v_call: TRBV7-2; cdr3_aa: CASSLGRYEQYF
v_call: TRBV6-6; cdr3_aa: CASTRTASSYNEQFF
v_call: TRBV5-1; cdr3_aa: CASGLAGENTGELFF
v_call: TRBV6-4; cdr3_aa: CASRDDSTGSEAFF